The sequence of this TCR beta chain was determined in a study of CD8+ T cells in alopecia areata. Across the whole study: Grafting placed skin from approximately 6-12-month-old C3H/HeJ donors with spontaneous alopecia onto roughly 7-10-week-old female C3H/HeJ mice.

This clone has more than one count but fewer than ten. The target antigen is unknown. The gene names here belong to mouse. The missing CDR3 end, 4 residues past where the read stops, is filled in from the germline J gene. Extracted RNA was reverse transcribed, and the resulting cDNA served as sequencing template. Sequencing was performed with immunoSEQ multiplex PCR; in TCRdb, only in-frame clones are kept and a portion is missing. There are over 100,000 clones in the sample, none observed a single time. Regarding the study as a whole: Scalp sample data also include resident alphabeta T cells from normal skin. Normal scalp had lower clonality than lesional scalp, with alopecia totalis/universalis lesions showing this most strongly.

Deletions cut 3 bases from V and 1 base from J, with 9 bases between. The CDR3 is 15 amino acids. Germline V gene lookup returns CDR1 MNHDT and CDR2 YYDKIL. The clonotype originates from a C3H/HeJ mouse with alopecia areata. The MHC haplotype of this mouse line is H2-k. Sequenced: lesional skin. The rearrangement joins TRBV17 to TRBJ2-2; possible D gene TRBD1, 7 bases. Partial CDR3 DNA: TGTGCTAGCAGTAGCCAGGGGGGAAACACCGGG. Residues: CASSSQGGNTG. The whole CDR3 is CASSSQGGNTGQLYF.